Below, one T cell receptor (beta chain) is given with its context. This clonotype was detected a few times. The specificity of this receptor is unknown. One base away there is no much larger clone; base qualities are not given. The data were obtained in a study of T cells in Graves' hyperthyroidism and ophthalmopathy (dated by TCRdb to between 2018 and 2021). Study-level background: Peripheral blood was collected at initial diagnosis, before any treatment. According to the paper, TCR Vbeta CDR3 sequencing was carried out on more than 120 peripheral blood samples, which came from approximately 43 ophthalmopathy, roughly 75 hyperthyroidism and about 17 progressor patients. Thyroid tissue and blood T-cell repertoires from more than 5 Graves' hyperthyroidism patients were also compared in the study. TCR V-J signatures able to tell the groups apart were searched for in a discovery cohort of 90 to 100 patients, of whom more than 40 had Graves' ophthalmopathy and 57 had stable Graves' hyperthyroidism. For training and testing, the approximately 97 patients in the discovery cohort were randomly divided in a 7:3 ratio. After blood sampling, hyperthyroidism patients were treated with methimazole at a starting dose of 30 mg daily, and ophthalmopathy patients were treated with high-dose intravenous methylprednisolone. Whether ophthalmopathy could be predicted prospectively was tested in an independent validation cohort made up of roughly 20 hyperthyroidism patients plus 17 patients who later progressed to ophthalmopathy. General conclusions and limits of the study: A model built on a 13 V-J signature distinguished ophthalmopathy from stable hyperthyroidism, reaching 87.88% sensitivity and approximately 83% specificity in cross-validation and 80%/75% in testing. Most expanded thyroid clonotypes (frequency above 0.001) were also found in blood, which suggests that blood repertoires may mirror thyroid immune responses. In validation, the model predicted progression to ophthalmopathy a median of 6.5 months before onset, with 70% to 71% sensitivity and 72.22% specificity. Sample size was not statistically predetermined, and blinding of investigators to group allocation was not performed.

The TCR beta CDR3 regions were amplified from RNA transcripts. For the first round of RT-PCR on the TCR CDR3, the HTBI primer set was used together with the Qiagen OneStep RT-PCR kit. Libraries were constructed in a second round of multiplex PCR, after which size selection and purification were performed. Sequencing of the libraries was done on an Illumina HiSeq2000 using paired-end 100 bp reads. In the source study's methods: SOAPnuke was used to process the raw data, removing reads that contained adapters or uncalled bases, had a mean Phred below 15, or lacked an exact match to the constant primer or identifier. High-quality paired reads were merged using COPE v1.2.5, and each unique nucleotide sequence was defined as a clonotype. MiTCR v1.1 was used to align the clonotypes against IMGT TRBV, TRBD and TRBJ reference segments. Analysis was restricted to V-J combinations with a frequency above 0.0001, which covered 99.2% of repertoires. The TCS score was defined as the ratio of F50 (clonal expansion) to E x V (chaos), calculated using BLOSUM62-based TCRdist between CDR3 peptides within each V-J. Welch's t-statistics and random forest reduced 450 to 600 V-J features to 13, which were used in a naive Bayes classifier (R e1071). TCRdb's own reprocessing of the public reads used fastp at Q25 and MiXCR and kept productive beta chains. Each entry merges the rows of one CDR3 protein and shows their most common DNA and genes. The V and J calls shown here were made by TCRdb, not taken from the authors' results. Recorded for this sample are hundreds of thousands of distinct CDR3 sequences; nearly 20% of them occurred a single time. 40% to 50% of the sample lies in the top ten.

The germline V gene supplies CDR1 MDHEN and CDR2 SYDVKM. The CDR3 measures 17 amino acids from cysteine to phenylalanine. The only DNA kept is the CDR3, 51 bases in frame from the first base. The junction carries 20 bases between V and J, which are trimmed by 7 bases and 0 bases respectively. In the ophthalmopathy patients, disease was moderately to severely active, with a Clinical Activity Score of 3 or more, a NOSPECS grade of 4 or more, and a duration of less than 3 months. Exclusion was applied to patients with uncontrolled infections, other autoimmune diseases, pregnancy or lactation. Diagnoses were established on the basis of clinical symptoms, serum thyroxine and TRAb, thyroid ultrasound, and orbital computed tomography. PBMCs were isolated from more than 8 ml of fresh peripheral blood by Ficoll-Paque density gradient centrifugation. Trizol reagent was used to extract total RNA, and RNA quality was then checked on an Agilent 2100 Bioanalyzer.

The sequence was collected from a man aged 35 to 55 with Graves' ophthalmopathy. The chain links TRBV28 with TRBJ2-3; TRBD2 is a possible D gene, resting on 5 matching bases. Sequencing was carried out using blood. The CDR3 reads as follows: CASTVPAPGCSTDTQYF. The sequence in DNA is TGTGCCAGCACCGTCCCGGCCCCGGGATGTAGCACAGATACGCAGTATTTT.